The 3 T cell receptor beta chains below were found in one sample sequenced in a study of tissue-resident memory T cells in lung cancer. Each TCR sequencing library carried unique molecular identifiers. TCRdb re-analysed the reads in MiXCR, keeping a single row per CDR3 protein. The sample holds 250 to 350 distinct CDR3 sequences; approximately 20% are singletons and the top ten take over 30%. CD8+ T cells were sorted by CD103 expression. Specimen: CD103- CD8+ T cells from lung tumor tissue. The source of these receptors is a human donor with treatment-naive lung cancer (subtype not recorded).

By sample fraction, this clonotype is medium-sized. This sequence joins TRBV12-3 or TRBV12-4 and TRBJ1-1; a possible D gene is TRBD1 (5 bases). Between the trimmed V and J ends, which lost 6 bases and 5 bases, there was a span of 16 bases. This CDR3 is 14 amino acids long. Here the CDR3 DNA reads TGTGCCAGCAGCGGCCGGGGGACTAAGACTGAAGCTTTCTTT. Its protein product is CASSGRGTKTEAFF.

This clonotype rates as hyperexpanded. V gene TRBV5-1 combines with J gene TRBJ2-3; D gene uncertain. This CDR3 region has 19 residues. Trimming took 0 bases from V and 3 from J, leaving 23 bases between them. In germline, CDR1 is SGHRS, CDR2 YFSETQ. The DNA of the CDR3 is TGCGCCAGCAGCTTGGCTCCTCTCTCAGGAGATAGACGTACAGATACGCAGTATTTT. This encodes CASSLAPLSGDRRTDTQYF.

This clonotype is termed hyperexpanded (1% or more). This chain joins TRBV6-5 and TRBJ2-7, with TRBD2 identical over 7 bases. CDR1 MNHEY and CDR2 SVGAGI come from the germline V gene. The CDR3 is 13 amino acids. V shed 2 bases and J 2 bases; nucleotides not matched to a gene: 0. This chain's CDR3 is CASSYRGAYEQYF. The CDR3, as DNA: TGTGCCAGCAGTTACCGGGGGGCCTACGAGCAGTACTTC.